This TCR beta chain was sequenced during a study of T cells after yellow fever vaccination. This clonotype came up a few times. Its antigen is unidentified. TCR cDNA, made by 5'RACE template switching, carried an added universal primer site and UMIs. MiXCR, run by TCRdb on the 5' RACE reads, gives a single entry per CDR3 protein. This table holds under 700,000 distinct CDR3 sequences, around 16% found once. Study-level findings and limits: Most clones from primary vaccination were detected again post-booster (roughly 96% CD4, about 88% CD8).

This TCR was recovered from a man younger than 30 who received the YFV17D yellow fever vaccine. The specimen was PBMCs, collected about 5 days after the first yellow fever vaccination.

The CDR3 sequence is CASSQGPIRSEAFF. In DNA form, the CDR3 reads TGCGCCAGCAGCCAAGGCCCCATTAGATCTGAAGCTTTCTTT. This rearrangement joins TRBV4-3 to TRBJ1-1; no firm D call. The CDR3 consists of 14 residues. The V end was cut by 1 base, the J end by 6 bases, with 12 bases between. Germline CDR1 is LGHNA and CDR2 is YSLEER.